This TCR beta chain was sequenced in a study of control samples from healthy donors and cancer patients. The length of the CDR3 is 12 residues. V shed 9 bases, J shed 5 bases, and the junction held 7 bases outside the gene matches. Germline CDR1 SGDLS, CDR2 YYNGEE. The data were produced by immunoSEQ multiplex PCR, yet TCRdb's version contains in-frame clones alone and is incomplete. The sample holds about 120,000 clones, roughly 93% seen once. The clonotype comes from a man aged 25 to 45 in good health. V and J are TRBV9 and TRBJ1-1, with TRBD1 matching over 7 bases. Sequenced sample: blood. The CDR3 region has the DNA TGTGCCACAGGGGGGTTGGGTACTGAAGCTTTCTTT. It specifies CATGGLGTEAFF.